These T cell receptor beta chains were read from a single sample in a study of T-cell reconstitution after alpha-beta-depleted transplantation in children. Each CDR3 protein is one row after TCRdb ran MiXCR on the PCR reads. The repertoire holds 100,000 to 150,000 distinct CDR3 sequences, with 23% as singletons. The source material was PBMCs, mostly from graft donor cells, sampled 180 days after TCRalphabeta/CD19-depleted stem cell transplant. The receptors shown here come from a male patient aged 2-9 years who had a stem cell transplant for chronic granulomatous disease, so the T cells may come from the graft donor. CDR3s include the opening cysteine and the closing phenylalanine or tryptophan. Each record gives: CDR3 DNA, CDR3 protein, clone size, D gene, J gene, CDR3 length, V gene. The D gene is left open where the match is weak. For some rows the clone size is stated as once, few or many, or as a class when expanded; others skip it.

DNA: TGTGCCAGCAGCGTAACAGGGGAAAGAGCCTACGAGCAGTACTTC; CDR3: CASSVTGERAYEQYF; size: few; D: TRBD1; J: TRBJ2-7; length: 15; V: TRBV7-3
DNA: TGTGCCAGCAGCCCAGACAGGGGGCGAACAGATACGCAGTATTTT; CDR3: CASSPDRGRTDTQYF; size: -; D: TRBD1; J: TRBJ2-3; length: 15; V: TRBV7-2
DNA: TGCAGTGCTAGAGATGCGCGGGACCCTCCCCTTAGGGTGCAGTTCTTC; CDR3: CSARDARDPPLRVQFF; size: -; D: -; J: TRBJ2-1; length: 16; V: TRBV20-1
DNA: TGTGCCAGCAGTTTAGGAGGATGGAGCAATCAGCCCCAGCATTTT; CDR3: CASSLGGWSNQPQHF; size: -; D: -; J: TRBJ1-5; length: 15; V: TRBV12-3/TRBV12-4
DNA: TGTGCCAGCAGACCCAGGGAAAGGGAAACAGATACGCAGTATTTT; CDR3: CASRPRERETDTQYF; size: many; D: -; J: TRBJ2-3; length: 15; V: TRBV28
DNA: TGCAGTGCTAGAGATGCTGAGCGGGAACAGTGGAGCAATGAGCAGTTCTTC; CDR3: CSARDAEREQWSNEQFF; size: many; D: TRBD2; J: TRBJ2-1; length: 17; V: TRBV20-1
DNA: TGTGCCAGCAGCCGGGACAGGGTCTCAGATACGCAGTATTTT; CDR3: CASSRDRVSDTQYF; size: few; D: TRBD1; J: TRBJ2-3; length: 14; V: TRBV5-4
DNA: TGTGCCAGCAGCTTGGGACAGTTATACAATGAGCAGTTCTTC; CDR3: CASSLGQLYNEQFF; size: -; D: -; J: TRBJ2-1; length: 14; V: TRBV5-5
DNA: TGTGCCAGCAGTTATCGTGGTATGAATGAGCAGTTCTTC; CDR3: CASSYRGMNEQFF; size: few; D: -; J: TRBJ2-1; length: 13; V: TRBV6-6
DNA: TGTGCCTGGAGTCGCTTCGGGACAGCTAACAATCAGCCCCAGCATTTT; CDR3: CAWSRFGTANNQPQHF; size: many; D: TRBD1; J: TRBJ1-5; length: 16; V: TRBV30
DNA: TGTGCCAGCAGTTACTCATACCAGTCTGGCTACACCTTC; CDR3: CASSYSYQSGYTF; size: -; D: -; J: TRBJ1-2; length: 13; V: TRBV6-5
DNA: TGTGCCAGCAGTTACGATCCCGATCAGCCCCAGCATTTT; CDR3: CASSYDPDQPQHF; size: few; D: -; J: TRBJ1-5; length: 13; V: TRBV6-5
DNA: TGTGCCAGCTCACCGATTAGCGGGACAGGGGGCACTGAAGCTTTCTTT; CDR3: CASSPISGTGGTEAFF; size: few; D: TRBD1; J: TRBJ1-1; length: 16; V: TRBV18
DNA: TGCAGTGCTAGAGTGGGAGGGGGCGGGGAAAAACTGTTTTTT; CDR3: CSARVGGGGEKLFF; size: -; D: TRBD1; J: TRBJ1-4; length: 14; V: TRBV20-1
DNA: TGTGCCAGCAGTGGCGATTTGCGAGGTGTGGGCAGGGGGAAGGAAAACATTCAGTACTTC; CDR3: CASSGDLRGVGRGKENIQYF; size: few; D: TRBD1; J: TRBJ2-4; length: 20; V: TRBV6-1
DNA: TGTGCCAGCAGTTCCTACAGGGGTTTAAGGGAAAAACTGTTTTTT; CDR3: CASSSYRGLREKLFF; size: few; D: TRBD1; J: TRBJ1-4; length: 15; V: TRBV12-3/TRBV12-4
DNA: TGTGCCAGCAGCGCCGACAGGATTTTT; CDR3: CASSADRIF; size: many; D: -; J: TRBJ1-1; length: 9; V: TRBV9
DNA: TGCAGTGCTAGAGATTATCGGTCGGGTGATACGCAGTATTTT; CDR3: CSARDYRSGDTQYF; size: -; D: -; J: TRBJ2-3; length: 14; V: TRBV20-1
DNA: TGCGCCAGCTCTTTCGGTCCGCGGAAAAACACCGGGGAGCTGTTTTTT; CDR3: CASSFGPRKNTGELFF; size: -; D: -; J: TRBJ2-2; length: 16; V: TRBV5-1
DNA: TGTGCCAGCACCCCGGATGTGGGCACTGAAGCTTTCTTT; CDR3: CASTPDVGTEAFF; size: few; D: -; J: TRBJ1-1; length: 13; V: TRBV25-1
DNA: TGTGCCAGCATTGGGGTCCTCACAGATACGCAGTATTTT; CDR3: CASIGVLTDTQYF; size: many; D: -; J: TRBJ2-3; length: 13; V: TRBV12-3/TRBV12-4
DNA: TGCGCCAGCAGCTTGGCGATCTTCTCGGCTGAAGCTTTCTTT; CDR3: CASSLAIFSAEAFF; size: few; D: -; J: TRBJ1-1; length: 14; V: TRBV5-1
DNA: TGCAGCGTGAGGTACCAAGAGACCCAGTACTTC; CDR3: CSVRYQETQYF; size: once; D: -; J: TRBJ2-5; length: 11; V: TRBV29-1
DNA: TGTGCCAGCAGCACTATGCGGGGGGCCTACTACGAGCAGTACTTC; CDR3: CASSTMRGAYYEQYF; size: -; D: TRBD2; J: TRBJ2-7; length: 15; V: TRBV7-2
DNA: TGCAGTGCTAGGGACTCCGGGACAGTGAATTCACCCCTCCACTTT; CDR3: CSARDSGTVNSPLHF; size: many; D: TRBD1; J: TRBJ1-6; length: 15; V: TRBV20-1
DNA: TGTGCCAGCAGTGAAGAGACAGGCTCCTACAATGAGCAGTTCTTC; CDR3: CASSEETGSYNEQFF; size: -; D: -; J: TRBJ2-1; length: 15; V: TRBV6-1
DNA: TGCAGTGCTGCGGACTCGCAGAACAATGAGCAGTTCTTC; CDR3: CSAADSQNNEQFF; size: many; D: -; J: TRBJ2-1; length: 13; V: TRBV20-1
DNA: TGCAGTGCACGGCGGGGGAGCCTTCAAGAGACCCAGTACTTC; CDR3: CSARRGSLQETQYF; size: few; D: TRBD2; J: TRBJ2-5; length: 14; V: TRBV20-1
DNA: TGTGCCAGCAGCGTAGAGAAAGGAGGCGAGACCCAGTACTTC; CDR3: CASSVEKGGETQYF; size: -; D: -; J: TRBJ2-5; length: 14; V: TRBV9
DNA: TGCAGCGTTGAAGATGAGGAAGGGGCCAGAAAGCAGTACTTC; CDR3: CSVEDEEGARKQYF; size: -; D: -; J: TRBJ2-7; length: 14; V: TRBV29-1
DNA: TGCAGTGCTAGCGGCGCGTTTAGGGATGAGCAGTTCTTC; CDR3: CSASGAFRDEQFF; size: many; D: -; J: TRBJ2-1; length: 13; V: TRBV20-1
DNA: TGTGCCAGCAGTTACGGGCCAAAAGAGACCCAGTACTTC; CDR3: CASSYGPKETQYF; size: -; D: -; J: TRBJ2-5; length: 13; V: TRBV6-5
DNA: TGCAGTGCTCCTGGGGCGCGGAACTATGGCTACACCTTC; CDR3: CSAPGARNYGYTF; size: -; D: -; J: TRBJ1-2; length: 13; V: TRBV20-1
DNA: TGTGCCAGCAGCTTAGTCCGGCCCCCCCCAGTGAATGAGCAGTTCTTC; CDR3: CASSLVRPPPVNEQFF; size: many; D: -; J: TRBJ2-1; length: 16; V: TRBV7-7
DNA: TGTGCCAGCAGTTTAGCTCTGATCTCTGGAAACACCATATATTTT; CDR3: CASSLALISGNTIYF; size: many; D: -; J: TRBJ1-3; length: 15; V: TRBV12-3/TRBV12-4
DNA: TGCGCCAGCAGCTTGGCGGGACAGGTTAATCAGCCCCAGCATTTT; CDR3: CASSLAGQVNQPQHF; size: -; D: TRBD1; J: TRBJ1-5; length: 15; V: TRBV5-1
DNA: TGCAGTGCTAGGTCCGGGACTAGCCCCTACGAGCAGTACTTC; CDR3: CSARSGTSPYEQYF; size: many; D: TRBD2; J: TRBJ2-7; length: 14; V: TRBV20-1
DNA: TGTGCCACCAGCAGGAGAGCGGCCAATCAGCCCCAGCATTTT; CDR3: CATSRRAANQPQHF; size: -; D: -; J: TRBJ1-5; length: 14; V: TRBV15
DNA: TGCAGTGCTAGACCGGGACTTAGGCGAGCCAAAAACATTCAGTACTTC; CDR3: CSARPGLRRAKNIQYF; size: few; D: -; J: TRBJ2-4; length: 16; V: TRBV20-1
DNA: TGCAGTGCTCCGTCAGGGGCTAGGTCACCCCTCCACTTT; CDR3: CSAPSGARSPLHF; size: many; D: -; J: TRBJ1-6; length: 13; V: TRBV20-1
DNA: TGTGCCAGCAGACCAACGGGACTAAAGACCCAGTACTTC; CDR3: CASRPTGLKTQYF; size: -; D: TRBD2; J: TRBJ2-5; length: 13; V: TRBV12-3/TRBV12-4
DNA: TGTGCCAGCAGTTTAGCGCTAACCGACTCGGGGTACCAAGAGACCCAGTACTTC; CDR3: CASSLALTDSGYQETQYF; size: -; D: -; J: TRBJ2-5; length: 18; V: TRBV12-3/TRBV12-4
DNA: TGTGCCAGCAGATGGGGGACTAGCGGCTACAATGAGCAGTTCTTC; CDR3: CASRWGTSGYNEQFF; size: many; D: TRBD2; J: TRBJ2-1; length: 15; V: TRBV7-2
DNA: TGTGCCACCAGCAGACTCGGGACAGGGGAGGATAACTATGGCTACACCTTC; CDR3: CATSRLGTGEDNYGYTF; size: many; D: TRBD1; J: TRBJ1-2; length: 17; V: TRBV15
DNA: TGTGCCAGCAGTCAGGGGCAGTTTTATGGCTACACCTTC; CDR3: CASSQGQFYGYTF; size: -; D: -; J: TRBJ1-2; length: 13; V: TRBV27
DNA: TGTGCCACCAGCCTCCGCCCGGGACTAGCGACAGATACGCAGTATTTT; CDR3: CATSLRPGLATDTQYF; size: -; D: TRBD2; J: TRBJ2-3; length: 16; V: TRBV15
DNA: TGTCCCAGCTGCTTGCCCGTCTGGGACAGGAGCGATGGGCACCCCTTC; CDR3: CPSCLPVWDRSDGHPF; size: -; D: TRBD1; J: TRBJ1-2; length: 16; V: TRBV5-8
DNA: TGTGCCAGCAGACCGGCCCTAGCGGGGGTACAAGAGACCCAGTACTTC; CDR3: CASRPALAGVQETQYF; size: many; D: TRBD2; J: TRBJ2-5; length: 16; V: TRBV12-3/TRBV12-4
DNA: TGTGCCACCAGCAGAGATCACGCTAACTCCTACGAGCAGTACTTC; CDR3: CATSRDHANSYEQYF; size: many; D: -; J: TRBJ2-7; length: 15; V: TRBV15
DNA: TGTGCCAGCAGCGCCCGACAGAAAGCACGCACAGATACGCAGTATTTT; CDR3: CASSARQKARTDTQYF; size: -; D: -; J: TRBJ2-3; length: 16; V: TRBV12-3/TRBV12-4
DNA: TGTGCCAGCAGCCCCCCGAGGGCCCAGGAGTCACCCCTCCACTTT; CDR3: CASSPPRAQESPLHF; size: many; D: -; J: TRBJ1-6; length: 15; V: TRBV7-8
DNA: TGCAGTGCTGGGGACAACCGATGGGTCACTGAAGCTTTCTTT; CDR3: CSAGDNRWVTEAFF; size: many; D: -; J: TRBJ1-1; length: 14; V: TRBV20-1
DNA: TGTGCCAGCAGCTACCTGGGGGACAATCAGGCTGAAAAACTGTTTTTT; CDR3: CASSYLGDNQAEKLFF; size: many; D: -; J: TRBJ1-4; length: 16; V: TRBV7-9